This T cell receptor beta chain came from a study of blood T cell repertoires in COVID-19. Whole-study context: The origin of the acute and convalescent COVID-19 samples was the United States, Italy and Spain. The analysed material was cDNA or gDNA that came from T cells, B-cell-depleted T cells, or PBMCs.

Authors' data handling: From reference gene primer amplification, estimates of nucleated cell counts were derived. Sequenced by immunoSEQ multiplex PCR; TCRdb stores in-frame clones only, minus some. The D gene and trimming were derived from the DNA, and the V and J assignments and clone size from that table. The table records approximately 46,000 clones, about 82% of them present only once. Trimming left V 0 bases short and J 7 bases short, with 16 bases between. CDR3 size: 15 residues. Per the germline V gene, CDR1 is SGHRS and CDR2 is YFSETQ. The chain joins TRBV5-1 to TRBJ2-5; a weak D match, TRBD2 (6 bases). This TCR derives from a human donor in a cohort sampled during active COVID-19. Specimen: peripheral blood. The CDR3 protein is CASSLERPGGVTQYF. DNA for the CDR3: TGCGCCAGCAGCTTGGAGCGGCCGGGCGGGGTGACCCAGTACTTC.